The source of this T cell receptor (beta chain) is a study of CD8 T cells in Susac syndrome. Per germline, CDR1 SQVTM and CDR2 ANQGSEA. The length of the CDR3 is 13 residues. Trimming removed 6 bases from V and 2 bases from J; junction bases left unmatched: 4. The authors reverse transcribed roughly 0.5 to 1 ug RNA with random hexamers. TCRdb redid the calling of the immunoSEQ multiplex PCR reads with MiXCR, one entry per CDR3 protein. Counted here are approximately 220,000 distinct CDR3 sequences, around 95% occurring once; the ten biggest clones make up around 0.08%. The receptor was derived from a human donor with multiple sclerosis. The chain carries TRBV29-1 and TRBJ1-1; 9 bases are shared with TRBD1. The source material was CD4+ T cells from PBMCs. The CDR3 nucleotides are TGCAGCGTGGCGGGACAGGGAAACACTGAAGCTTTCTTT. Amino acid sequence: CSVAGQGNTEAFF.